Presented here are 9 T cell receptor beta chains from one specimen sequenced in a study of shared clonotypes between healthy human individuals. Sequenced by immunoSEQ multiplex PCR; TCRdb stores in-frame clones only, minus some. The sample records some 900,000 clones, approximately 80% being singletons. The sample was memory CD4+ T cells sorted from blood. Subset noted: CD45RA-negative fraction. These receptors were collected from a man aged 18 to 29 in good health.

This chain joins TRBV4-3 and TRBJ2-7, with D maybe TRBD2 (5 bases). CDR3 length: 13 residues. CDR1 is LGHNA, CDR2 YSLEER, per germline. Trimming took off 0 bases at V and 5 bases at J, with 8 bases between the two ends. CDR3 coding DNA: TGCGCCAGCAGCCAAGATTTCGGGGACGAGCAGTACTTC. Encoded protein: CASSQDFGDEQYF.

The chain uses TRBV19 and TRBJ2-1; 10 bases are shared with TRBD2. The CDR3 has 14 residues. With 6 bases clipped from V and 8 bases from J, the junction kept 7 bases outside the gene matches. Germline CDR1 is LNHDA and CDR2 is SQIVND (reference sequence). The CDR3 bases are TGTGCCAGTAGAGATCGGCTAGCGGGGGATGAGCAGTTCTTC. Its protein product is CASRDRLAGDEQFF.

This clone has only a few counts. Since a far larger clone is one base different, this is likely a read error. V is TRBV5-6 and J is TRBJ2-7, with D possibly TRBD1 on 6 matching bases. V was pared by 2 bases and J by 2 bases, with 8 bases between. Germline assignment: CDR1 SGHDT and CDR2 YYEEEE. The CDR3 sequence is 13 residues long. CDR3 loop: CASSLGGPYEQYF. CDR3 nucleotide sequence: TGTGCCAGCAGCTTAGGGGGACCCTACGAGCAGTACTTC.

This clone turned up a few times. This chain connects TRBV7-9 to TRBJ2-7, with TRBD1 as a possible D gene (5 bases). Trimming left V 3 bases short and J 1 base short, with 7 bases between. The CDR3 extends over 13 amino acids. Germline CDR1 is SEHNR and CDR2 is FQNEAQ (reference sequence). For the CDR3, the DNA is TGTGCCAGCAGCTTTGACAGTTCCTACGAGCAGTACTTC. Its translation is CASSFDSSYEQYF.

The chain employs TRBV2 and TRBJ2-3; 8 bases match TRBD2. Per the germline V gene, CDR1 is SNHLY and CDR2 is FYNNEI. After removal of 3 bases from V and 5 bases from J, the junction contained 4 bases not matched to a gene. The CDR3 extends over 14 amino acids. The CDR3 here is CASSDAGGRDTQYF. For the CDR3, the DNA is TGTGCCAGCAGTGACGCGGGAGGCAGAGATACGCAGTATTTT.

This clone was recorded only once. This chain connects TRBV18 to TRBJ1-2; D is unclear. The CDR3 consists of 13 residues. V was clipped by 4 bases and J by 1 base, with 7 bases between them. In germline, CDR1 is KGHSH, CDR2 LQKENI. The CDR3 loop reads CASSQGDNYGYTF. Written as DNA, the CDR3 is TGTGCCAGCTCACAGGGCGATAACTATGGCTACACCTTC.

A note on this clone: The identical CDR3 is also encoded by other nucleotide sequences in the sample. The chain links TRBV2 to TRBJ1-3; a weak D match, TRBD1 (5 bases). V lost 5 bases to trimming and J lost 0 bases, with 8 bases between them. Germline-derived CDR1 and CDR2 are SNHLY and FYNNEI. The CDR3 covers 14 residues. CDR3 in amino acids: CASSQDSSGNTIYF. As DNA, the CDR3 is TGTGCCAGCAGTCAAGACAGCTCTGGAAACACCATATATTTT.

The CDR3: CASSLSGRYEQYF. In nucleotides, the CDR3 is TGTGCCAGCAGTTTATCGGGGAGGTACGAGCAGTACTTC. This sequence joins TRBV28 and TRBJ2-7; D may be TRBD2 (6 bases). The CDR3 covers 13 residues. The germline V and J ends were trimmed by 1 base and 4 bases, with 8 bases remaining between them. The germline gives CDR1 MDHEN, CDR2 SYDVKM.

As for this clone: Other DNA sequences in the sample encode the same CDR3. CDR3 sequence: CASSLGQGETQYF. In DNA, the CDR3 is TGTGCCAGCAGCCTGGGACAGGGGGAGACCCAGTACTTC. The rearrangement uses TRBV7-2 and TRBJ2-5, with 10 bases aligning to TRBD1. The CDR3 runs 13 residues. Trimming at V came to 5 bases and at J to 5 bases, leaving 2 bases not matched to a gene. Germline lookup yields CDR1 SGHTA and CDR2 FQGNSA.